This T cell receptor (beta chain) was sequenced during a study of Ad26.COV2.S vaccination and SARS-CoV-2 variants. Study-wide points: Measurement of non-spike TCR breadth gave similar results in vaccine and placebo recipients.

Concerning this clone: The antigen is not known.

Treatment specified: around 19 received Ad26.COV2.S at low or high dose, single or two shots; several received placebo; per-sample allocation not given. After the first vaccine or placebo injection, samples were drawn on day 63. The data were produced by immunoSEQ multiplex PCR, yet TCRdb's version contains in-frame clones alone and is incomplete. The data show roughly 680,000 clones, more than 70% seen once. The CDR3 spans 11 residues. Germline values: CDR1 SEHNR, CDR2 FQNEAQ (reference sequence). The sample was peripheral blood, taken in a trial of Ad26.COV2.S vaccine versus placebo. The chain combines TRBV7-9 with TRBJ1-1; TRBD1 matches at 7 bases. The source is a person between 18 and 60 years old who received the Ad26.COV2.S COVID-19 vaccine or a placebo. The CDR3 DNA follows: TGTGTTGCAGGGGGACAATCTGAAGCTTTCTTT. This sequence encodes CVAGGQSEAFF.